The clone carrying this T cell receptor beta chain occurred a few times. Its matching antigen is unknown. Time point here: persistent/refractory GD, antithyroid drugs over 5 years with positive TRAb. PBMC RNA served as the TCR library source. V lost 1 base to trimming and J lost 4 bases, with 16 bases between them. The CDR3 spans 16 residues. Germline V CDR1 and CDR2: LGHDT, YNNKEL (reference sequence). The source of the sample is a study of regulatory T cells in long-lasting Graves disease. Overall study context: Persistent Graves' disease denoted over 5 years of antithyroid drugs plus positive TSH receptor antibodies. Study observations and caveats: Possibly, too few samples lowered accuracy. Persistent disease was characterized by preferential usage of TRBV28, TRBJ1-2 and TRBJ2-5.

Construction of the TCR beta libraries employed iRepertoire HTBI primers in conjunction with Arm-PCR of CDR3 regions. TCRdb re-called the multiplex PCR reads with MiXCR, one entry per CDR3 protein. The table has roughly 430,000 distinct CDR3 sequences, 21% seen once; the top ten hold around an eighth. J is TRBJ1-2 and V is TRBV3-1; D gene ambiguous. The TCR was taken from a female donor with Graves disease. The specimen was peripheral blood mononuclear cells (PBMCs), collected when the disease was refractory, from a patient treated with antithyroid drugs. In DNA form, the CDR3 reads TGTGCCAGCAGCCAAGCAAGAGAGGCCTATAGCTATGGCTACACCTTC. Encoded protein: CASSQAREAYSYGYTF.